This TCR beta chain comes out of a study of T-cell memory formation after mild COVID-19. After 5'RACE with constant-segment primers, TCR alpha and TCR beta cDNA libraries carrying sample barcodes and UMIs were obtained. TCRdb analysed the 5' RACE reads with MiXCR anew, one entry per CDR3 protein. The sample holds a few hundred thousand distinct CDR3 sequences, roughly 8.2% seen once. V dropped 5 bases and J dropped 8 bases, with 13 bases sitting between them. The CDR3 is 13 residues long. The germline CDR1 and CDR2 sequences are MNHEY and SVGEGT. The study's findings and limits: Confirmation of SARS-CoV-2 specificity was lacking for second-wave clones peaking day 37. Of the contracting clones, CD4+ ones lay mainly in CM and EM, and CD8+ ones in EMRA. Clones that contracted from day 15 to 85 had balanced CD4/CD8; later expanders were CD4+ biased.

The table lists this clonotype with many counts. Its antigen remains unidentified. The receptor's source is a man aged 18 to 30 who had mild COVID-19 (a few samples of this study predate the infection). Cell type and time point are not known. V gene TRBV6-2 or TRBV6-3 combines with J gene TRBJ2-1; no definite D call. Material: PBMCs or a T cell subset sorted from them (not recorded which). The CDR3 spells CASSTRPHDEQFF. DNA of the CDR3: TGTGCCAGCAGTACTCGCCCCCACGATGAGCAGTTCTTC.